Listed here are 23 T cell receptor beta chains from one sample, sequenced in a study of T cell responses to AZD1222 COVID-19 vaccine. The repertoire was sequenced with immunoSEQ multiplex PCR; TCRdb's copy has only in-frame clones and lacks some. The repertoire holds roughly 120,000 clones, with 70% to 90% as singletons. The sample was peripheral blood, taken on day 0 of MenACWY control vaccination. These receptors were collected from an adult in good health.

The chain employs TRBV14 and TRBJ1-1; 9 bases are a match to TRBD1. This CDR3 has 13 residues. Germline V CDR1 and CDR2: SGHDN, FVKESK. J was trimmed by 1 base and V by 6 bases; bases with no gene match: 0. The CDR3 loop is CASRDRGNTEAFF. The CDR3, as DNA: TGTGCCAGCAGGGACAGGGGGAACACTGAAGCTTTCTTT.

There are a few counts of this clone. The same CDR3 can be traced to other DNA sequences in this sample. The V call is TRBV19, the J call TRBJ2-7, with D tentatively TRBD2 (6 bases). Germline V gene lookup returns CDR1 LNHDA and CDR2 SQIVND (reference sequence). With 3 bases removed from V and 3 bases from J, the gap between germline ends came to 12 bases. This CDR3 has 14 amino acids. The CDR3 sequence is CASSIGTQNYEQYF. The CDR3 DNA sequence: TGTGCCAGTAGTATCGGGACTCAAAACTACGAGCAGTACTTC.

The CDR3, as DNA: TGTGCCAGCAGTCCAGCAGGGGGCCAACTTAATAGGCAGCCCCAGCATTTT. Translation gives CASSPAGGQLNRQPQHF. The chain uses TRBV28 and TRBJ1-5, with TRBD1 identical over 8 bases. This CDR3 region has 17 residues. V lost 5 bases and J lost 7; bases outside the gene matches: 16. The germline V gene has CDR1 MDHEN and CDR2 SYDVKM.

The chain joins TRBV28 to TRBJ2-7, with TRBD2 identical over 12 bases. V lost 7 bases to trimming and J lost 5 bases; unmatched junction nucleotides: 9. CDR3 length: 15 residues. Germline-derived CDR1 and CDR2 are MDHEN and SYDVKM. The CDR3 region is CASIKPLAGGHEQYF. For the CDR3, the DNA is TGTGCCAGCATCAAACCACTAGCGGGGGGACACGAGCAGTACTTC.

J is TRBJ2-3 and V is TRBV5-1, with TRBD2 identical over 9 bases. J was trimmed by 6 bases and V by 4 bases; bases with no gene match: 9. The CDR3 sequence is 15 residues long. Germline V gene lookup returns CDR1 SGHRS and CDR2 YFSETQ. The CDR3: CASSQSLAGSDTQYF. The DNA for the CDR3 is TGCGCCAGCAGCCAGTCTCTAGCGGGGTCCGATACGCAGTATTTT. Full variable domain (missing parts from reference TRBV5-1 and TRBJ2-3): KAGVTQTPRYLIKTRGQQVTLSCSPISGHRSVSWYQQTPGQGLQFLFEYFSETQRNKGNFPGRFSGRQFSNSRSEMNVSTLELGDSALYLCASSQSLAGSDTQYFGPGTRLTVL.

The CDR3 reads CASSPGDVSYEQYF. Written as DNA, the CDR3 is TGTGCCAGCAGTCCGGGGGACGTCTCCTACGAGCAGTACTTC. This chain uses TRBV2 with TRBJ2-7, with D perhaps matching TRBD2 (6 bases). There are 14 residues in the CDR3. V was clipped by 5 bases and J by 0 bases, with 11 bases between them. CDR1 and CDR2 from the germline V gene are SNHLY and FYNNEI.

The chain recombines TRBV28 with TRBJ2-7; 8 bases agree with TRBD1. The CDR3 has 15 residues. The V segment lost 8 bases and the J segment 1 base; nucleotides outside the gene matches: 10. Germline-derived CDR1 and CDR2 are MDHEN and SYDVKM. This CDR3 reads CASGGTGDRSYEQYF. The CDR3 coding sequence is TGTGCCAGCGGGGGAACCGGGGACAGGTCCTACGAGCAGTACTTC.

This sequence joins TRBV28 and TRBJ1-5, with a possible D match to TRBD1 (5 bases). Germline CDR1 and CDR2: MDHEN and SYDVKM. There are 12 residues in the CDR3. V was clipped by 3 bases and J by 10 bases, with 10 bases between them. The CDR3 bases are TGTGCCAGCAGTTTGGGGCAGGGACCCCAGCATTTT. Translated, it gives CASSLGQGPQHF.

This rearrangement joins TRBV10-3 to TRBJ2-7; D perhaps matches TRBD2 (5 bases). The CDR3 has 14 amino acids. From germline, CDR1 is ENHRY and CDR2 SYGVKD. V lost 0 bases, J lost 5 bases, and 11 bases lay in between. The CDR3 here is CAISESNTGNEQYF. The CDR3 nucleotides are TGTGCCATCAGTGAGTCCAACACCGGGAACGAGCAGTACTTC.

This clone was recorded once. The V gene is TRBV11-2, the J gene TRBJ1-1; D gene ambiguous. Germline lookup yields CDR1 SGHAT and CDR2 FQNNGV. V lost 2 bases and J lost 4, with 20 bases in between. This CDR3 has 17 residues. The DNA of the CDR3 is TGTGCCAGCAGCTTAAGGGCGTATCCGGGTGTAGGCACTGAAGCTTTCTTT. Translating it yields CASSLRAYPGVGTEAFF.

This chain connects TRBV6-5 to TRBJ1-6; D possibly corresponds to TRBD1 (5 bases). From germline, CDR1 is MNHEY and CDR2 SVGAGI. V gave up 2 bases and J gave up 12 bases, with 14 bases separating them. The CDR3 spans 14 residues. CDR3 sequence reads: CASSYGGGQGPLHF. The CDR3 bases are TGTGCCAGCAGTTACGGGGGGGGTCAGGGACCCCTCCACTTT.

V usage is TRBV6-1 and J usage is TRBJ2-7; D possibly corresponds to TRBD2 (5 bases). Germline loops: CDR1 MNHNS, CDR2 SASEGT. The CDR3 consists of 15 residues. Trimming shortened V by 0 bases and J by 4 bases, and 13 bases separated the two germline ends. The CDR3 region has the DNA TGTGCCAGCAGTGAAGCCGCGGGCCAACCGTACGAGCAGTACTTC. It codes for CASSEAAGQPYEQYF.

The V call is TRBV6-1, the J call TRBJ2-7; the match to TRBD2 covers 9 bases. The CDR3 totals 15 residues. V was pared by 1 base and J by 3 bases, with 4 bases of the junction left unmatched. Germline CDR1 is MNHNS and CDR2 is SASEGT. The CDR3 is CASSEGGTSLYEQYF. CDR3 coding DNA: TGTGCCAGCAGTGAAGGGGGGACTAGCCTCTACGAGCAGTACTTC.

This clone was recorded a few times. The chain carries TRBV29-1 and TRBJ2-4, with 10 bases matching TRBD1. The trim removed 5 bases at V and 3 bases at J, leaving 7 bases unmatched. The germline gives CDR1 SQVTM, CDR2 ANQGSEA. The CDR3 is 15 amino acids. In nucleotides, the CDR3 is TGCAGCGTTATTCGACAGGGGGCAAGCAAAAACATTCAGTACTTC. Translated: CSVIRQGASKNIQYF.

There are a few counts of this clone. The chain joins TRBV7-9 to TRBJ1-5; D unclear. Trimming left V 0 bases short and J 1 base short, with 4 bases between. CDR1 is SEHNR and CDR2 is FQNEAQ in the germline V gene (reference sequence). This CDR3 region has 14 residues. The CDR3 DNA reads TGTGCCAGCAGCTTAGCCGCAAGCAATCAGCCCCAGCATTTT. Amino acid sequence: CASSLAASNQPQHF.

The chain has TRBV5-1 and TRBJ2-3, with TRBD2 as a possible D gene (6 bases). The CDR3 extends over 19 amino acids. Per the germline V gene, CDR1 is SGHRS and CDR2 is YFSETQ. The ends were cut back, 5 bases at V and 0 bases at J, with 25 bases in the middle. The CDR3 nucleotides are TGCGCCAGCAGAGAGGCTCCCGGTGTTGCGGGGACTAGCACAGATACGCAGTATTTT. It encodes CASREAPGVAGTSTDTQYF.

CDR3 sequence reads: CASSPGLAQYEQYF. In DNA, the CDR3 is TGTGCCAGCAGCCCGGGACTAGCACAGTACGAGCAGTACTTC. V gene TRBV2 combines with J gene TRBJ2-7, with TRBD2 identical over 9 bases. The CDR3 spans 14 residues. Germline V CDR1 and CDR2: SNHLY, FYNNEI. V shed 6 bases and J 4 bases; nucleotides not matched to a gene: 7.

The V call is TRBV6-6, the J call TRBJ2-3, with D possibly TRBD2 on 6 matching bases. Between the trimmed V and J ends, which lost 7 bases and 5 bases, there was a span of 22 bases. The CDR3 length is 16 residues. Germline-derived CDR1 and CDR2 are MNHNY and SVGAGI (reference sequence). The CDR3 coding sequence is TGTGCCAGCATCCCGGCATCGGGGGATACAATAGATACGCAGTATTTT. Translation: CASIPASGDTIDTQYF.

The gene calls are TRBV11-3 and TRBJ1-1, with 8 bases aligning to TRBD1. CDR1 and CDR2 from the germline V gene are SGHNT and YENEEA. The length of the CDR3 is 12 residues. V shed 3 bases, J shed 7 bases, and the junction held 1 base outside the gene matches. DNA for the CDR3: TGTGCCAGCAGCTTCGGGACAGGTGAAGCTTTCTTT. Translated: CASSFGTGEAFF.

The chain uses TRBV5-1 and TRBJ1-2; possible D gene TRBD1, 5 bases. Germline CDR1 is SGHRS and CDR2 is YFSETQ. This CDR3 has 14 residues. Trimming left V 0 bases short and J 7 bases short, with 13 bases between. CDR3 sequence reads: CASSLAGAGGGYTF. The CDR3 bases are TGCGCCAGCAGCTTGGCCGGGGCAGGAGGTGGCTACACCTTC.

The chain links TRBV25-1 to TRBJ1-6; TRBD1 is a possible D gene (6 bases). V was pared by 2 bases and J by 5 bases, with 19 bases between. Germline loops: CDR1 MGHDK, CDR2 SYGVNS. This CDR3 contains 18 residues. The CDR3 nucleotides read TGTGCCAGCAGTGAAGAGGGGCAGGGGAGGGGCGATAATTCACCCCTCCACTTT. Protein sequence: CASSEEGQGRGDNSPLHF.

The chain employs TRBV9 and TRBJ1-4; no clear D gene. Germline CDR1 reads SGDLS; CDR2 reads YYNGEE. The CDR3 has 14 amino acids. Trimming cost V 0 bases and J 0 bases, with 3 bases left between them. Here the CDR3 DNA reads TGTGCCAGCAGCGTAGTAGCAACTAATGAAAAACTGTTTTTT. It is translated as CASSVVATNEKLFF.

This chain joins TRBV4-1 and TRBJ2-1; D is possibly TRBD1 or TRBD2 (5 bases each). Germline loops: CDR1 MGHRA, CDR2 YSYEKL. The V gene lost 0 bases and the J gene lost 14 bases, with 14 bases spanning the gap. The CDR3 is made up of 13 amino acids. Here the CDR3 reads CASSQDKGTREFF. The CDR3 DNA sequence: TGCGCCAGCAGCCAAGATAAAGGGACCAGGGAGTTCTTC.